This T cell receptor beta chain originates from a study of control samples from healthy donors and cancer patients. Trimming shortened V by 3 bases and J by 4 bases, and 22 bases separated the two germline ends. This CDR3 is built from 17 residues. The germline gives CDR1 SGHRS, CDR2 YFSETQ. Sequencing was performed with immunoSEQ multiplex PCR; in TCRdb, only in-frame clones are kept and a portion is missing. The sample contains 100,000 to 150,000 clones, about nine tenths of which appear only once. This clone was counted once. The sample contains more than one DNA sequence encoding this CDR3. The genes are TRBV5-1 and TRBJ2-5; D is possibly TRBD1 (7 bases). The specimen sequenced was blood. The clonotype was recovered from a man in his forties or fifties in good health. The CDR3 DNA is TGCGCCAGCAGCTCGAGGGGTGGGGCGGGACAGAGAGAGACCCAGTACTTC. This codes for CASSSRGGAGQRETQYF. Combining the CDR3 with reference TRBV5-1 and TRBJ2-5 gives the whole variable domain KAGVTQTPRYLIKTRGQQVTLSCSPISGHRSVSWYQQTPGQGLQFLFEYFSETQRNKGNFPGRFSGRQFSNSRSEMNVSTLELGDSALYLCASSSRGGAGQRETQYFGPGTRLLVL.